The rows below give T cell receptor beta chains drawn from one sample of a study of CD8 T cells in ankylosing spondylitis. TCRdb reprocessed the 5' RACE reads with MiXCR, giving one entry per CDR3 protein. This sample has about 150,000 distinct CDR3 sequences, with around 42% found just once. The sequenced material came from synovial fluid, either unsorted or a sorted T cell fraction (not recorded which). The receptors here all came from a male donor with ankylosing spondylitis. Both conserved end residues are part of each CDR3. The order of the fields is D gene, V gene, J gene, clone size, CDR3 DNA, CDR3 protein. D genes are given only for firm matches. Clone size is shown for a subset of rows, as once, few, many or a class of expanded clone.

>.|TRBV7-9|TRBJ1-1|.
TGTGCCAGCAGCCCCAATAGGGGGGTGAACACTGAAGCTTTCTTT
CASSPNRGVNTEAFF
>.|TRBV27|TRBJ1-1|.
TGTGCCAGCAGCCCTACAGGGCCCACTGAAGCTTTCTTT
CASSPTGPTEAFF
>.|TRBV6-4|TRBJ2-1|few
TGTGCCAGCAGTGACTCAGGTCACAATGAGCAGTTCTTC
CASSDSGHNEQFF
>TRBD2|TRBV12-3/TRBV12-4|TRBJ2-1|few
TGTGCCAGCAGTTTAGAACTAGCGGGAAACAATGAGCAGTTCTTC
CASSLELAGNNEQFF
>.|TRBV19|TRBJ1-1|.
TGTGCCAGTAGGCTCGCAGCAAACACTGAAGCTTTCTTT
CASRLAANTEAFF
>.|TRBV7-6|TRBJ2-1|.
TGTGCCAGCAGCCAGGGGTCGGGGAATGAGCAGTTCTTC
CASSQGSGNEQFF
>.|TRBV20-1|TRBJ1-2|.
TGCAGTGGCCTAGGGGGGAACTATGGCTACACCTTC
CSGLGGNYGYTF
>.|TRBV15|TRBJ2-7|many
TGTGCCACCACCTCCTTACAGGGAACCGAGCAGTACTTC
CATTSLQGTEQYF
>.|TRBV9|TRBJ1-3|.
TGTGCCAGCAGCCCCCGACAGCGATCCTCTGGAAACACCATATATTTT
CASSPRQRSSGNTIYF
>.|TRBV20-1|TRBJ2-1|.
TGCAGTGCTACCTCCGCCGTTGAGCAGTTCTTC
CSATSAVEQFF
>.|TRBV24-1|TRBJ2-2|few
TGTGCCACCAGTGAGCCCTGGGGAAGATCGACCGGGGAGCTGTTTTTT
CATSEPWGRSTGELFF
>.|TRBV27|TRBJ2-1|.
TGTGCCAGCAGTTTACCCCCGTGGCGGGAGCAGTTCTTC
CASSLPPWREQFF
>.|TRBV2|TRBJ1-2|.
TGTGCCAGCAGTGAAATGGGTCCAGGATTCGGCTATGGCTACACCTTC
CASSEMGPGFGYGYTF
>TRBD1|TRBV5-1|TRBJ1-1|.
TGCGCCAGCCGATCCGGACGGAGGACAGGGGATTTCGCTGAAGCTTTCTTT
CASRSGRRTGDFAEAFF
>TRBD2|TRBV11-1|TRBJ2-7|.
TGTGCCAGCAGCTTAGTGCCCCCACTAGCGGGGAGCTCCTACGAGCAGTACTTC
CASSLVPPLAGSSYEQYF
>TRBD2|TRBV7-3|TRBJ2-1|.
TGTGCCAGCCGCCTGGGCGGGGGGAACAATGAGCAGTTCTTC
CASRLGGGNNEQFF
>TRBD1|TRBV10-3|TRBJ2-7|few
TGTGCCATCAGTGAGTCGAACGGTGTTGCGACAGGGATCTCCTACGAGCAGTACTTC
CAISESNGVATGISYEQYF
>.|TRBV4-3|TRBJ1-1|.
TGCGCCAGCAGCCAAGTGGCGGTTCCCCCTCCCTGGAACACTGAAGCTTTCTTT
CASSQVAVPPPWNTEAFF
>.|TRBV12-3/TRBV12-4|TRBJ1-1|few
TGTGCCAGCAGCTCCGGGACGGGAAACACTGAAGCTTTCTTT
CASSSGTGNTEAFF
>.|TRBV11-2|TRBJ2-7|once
TGTGCCAGCAGCTTTAGAGTCCGGCCTAGCTTATCCTACGAGCAGTACTTC
CASSFRVRPSLSYEQYF
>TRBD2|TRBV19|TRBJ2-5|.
TGTGCCAGTAGTCAAACCCCAGGGATAGCGGGGGAGGAGACCCAGTACTTC
CASSQTPGIAGEETQYF
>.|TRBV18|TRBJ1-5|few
TGTGCCAGCTCACCACTTAGATCACAGCCCCAGCATTTT
CASSPLRSQPQHF
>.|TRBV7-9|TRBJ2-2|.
TGTGCCAGCAGCTTAGGGACACAACTCACCGGGGAGCTGTTTTTT
CASSLGTQLTGELFF
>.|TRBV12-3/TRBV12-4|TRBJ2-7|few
TGTGCCAGCAGGTACGGGGGCGAGCAGTACTTC
CASRYGGEQYF
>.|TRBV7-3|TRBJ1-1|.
TGTGCCAGCAGCTTAGTGGGGGGGGAAATGAACACTGAAGCTTTCTTT
CASSLVGGEMNTEAFF
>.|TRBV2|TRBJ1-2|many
TGTGCCAGCAGTGAGTTTCGGCAGGGAGAAAATATCTACTATGGCTACACCTTC
CASSEFRQGENIYYGYTF
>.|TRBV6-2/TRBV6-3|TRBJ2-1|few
TGTGCCAGCAGTTACTCTAGCTCCTACAATGAGCAGTTCTTC
CASSYSSSYNEQFF
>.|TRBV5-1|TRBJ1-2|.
TGCGCCAGCAGCTTGAGAGTCCCGAAGTCGTCCCGACAGTACTATGGCTACACCTTC
CASSLRVPKSSRQYYGYTF
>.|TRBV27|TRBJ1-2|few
TGTGCCAGCAGGACAGGATACTATGGCTACACCTTC
CASRTGYYGYTF
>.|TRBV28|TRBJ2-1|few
TGTGCCAGCAGTTCCCTCGAGCTGTGGGAGGACTCAATCTTC
CASSSLELWEDSIF
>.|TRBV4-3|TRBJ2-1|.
TGCGCCAGCAGCCAAGAATGGGCAGACAATGAGCAGTTCTTC
CASSQEWADNEQFF
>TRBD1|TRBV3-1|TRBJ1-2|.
TGTGCCAGCAGCCCATTACCCTGGCCAGGGGGCGAAATATGGGGTGATGGCTACACCTTC
CASSPLPWPGGEIWGDGYTF
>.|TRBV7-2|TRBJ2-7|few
TGTGCCAGCAGCTTAGAATCTAGCCTGCAGTACTTC
CASSLESSLQYF